The T cell receptor (beta chain) described here comes from a study of identical twins' blood T cells. CDR3 length: 14 amino acids. Germline V gene data show CDR1 as LNHDA and CDR2 as SQIVND (reference sequence). With regard to this clonotype: What it binds is not known. A junction boundary mismatches the germline segment, possibly from a read error.

Six healthy women, forming three identical twin pairs, donated samples. TCRdb analysed the 5' RACE reads with MiXCR anew, one entry per CDR3 protein. Of around 380,000 distinct CDR3 sequences listed, around 30% are singletons. Notes on the study in general: Abundant TCRbeta CDR3s overlapped more between twins than with unrelated donors.

The rearrangement uses TRBV19 and TRBJ1-2; weak D call: TRBD1 (6 bases). This receptor was obtained from a woman aged 18-50 years in good health. Source material: PBMCs. In DNA, the CDR3 is TGTGCCAGCGGGCTTTGGACAGCAAACTATAGCTACACCTTC. Translating it yields CASGLWTANYSYTF.